The 10 T cell receptor beta chains below come from one sample, sequenced in a study of shared T cell receptors in the human thymus. Here immunoSEQ multiplex PCR was the method, and the copy in TCRdb shows in-frame clones only, minus some. The sample yields some 700,000 clones, roughly 88% seen once. This sample also belongs to another study, concerning human thymus T cells.

Sequenced: thymocytes. The origin of the receptors is a boy younger than two with a congenital heart defect.

DNA for the CDR3: TGTGCCAGTAGAGCGGGGGAGGGGGCGAACACCGGGGAGCTGTTTTTT. Translated: CASRAGEGANTGELFF. The V call is TRBV19, the J call TRBJ2-2; 8 nucleotides match TRBD2. The CDR3 is 16 residues long. The germline CDR1 and CDR2 sequences are LNHDA and SQIVND (reference sequence). V trimming: 6 bases; J trimming: 0 bases; junction bases outside the gene matches: 6.

Regarding this clone: The sample carries other DNA sequences with the same CDR3. This chain connects TRBV5-1 to TRBJ1-2; 7 positions agree with TRBD1. Germline V gene lookup returns CDR1 SGHRS and CDR2 YFSETQ. The V gene end was trimmed by 0 bases and the J gene end by 2 bases; junction bases not matched to a gene: 4. This CDR3 region has 15 residues. CDR3 amino acids: CASSLGTGRNYGYTF. CDR3 DNA sequence: TGCGCCAGCAGCTTGGGGACAGGAAGGAACTATGGCTACACCTTC. The full variable domain, its missing parts supplied by reference TRBV5-1 and TRBJ1-2, is KAGVTQTPRYLIKTRGQQVTLSCSPISGHRSVSWYQQTPGQGLQFLFEYFSETQRNKGNFPGRFSGRQFSNSRSEMNVSTLELGDSALYLCASSLGTGRNYGYTFGSGTRLTVV.

The rearrangement uses TRBV13 and TRBJ1-1, with D possibly TRBD1 on 5 matching bases. The V end was cut by 6 bases, the J end by 1 base, with 12 bases between. Germline V gives CDR1 PRHDT, CDR2 FYEKMQ (reference sequence). The CDR3 totals 14 residues. The CDR3 spells CASRWKDRNTEAFF. The DNA for the CDR3 is TGTGCCAGCAGGTGGAAAGACAGGAACACTGAAGCTTTCTTT.

This clone has only a few counts. The chain carries TRBV12-1 and TRBJ1-4. TRBV12-1 is designated a pseudogene. This CDR3 is 13 amino acids long. The chain's CDR3 is CASSFRTNEKLFF. The DNA for the CDR3 is TGTGCCAGCAGCTTTCGGACTAATGAAAAACTGTTTTTT.

The chain links TRBV18 to TRBJ1-1; no definite D call. Deletions cut 0 bases from V and 1 base from J, with 15 bases between. The CDR3 covers 17 residues. Germline lookup yields CDR1 KGHSH and CDR2 LQKENI. DNA for the CDR3: TGTGCCAGCTCACCACCGTTGGAGGTCAGAAAGAACACTGAAGCTTTCTTT. Protein: CASSPPLEVRKNTEAFF.

The chain employs TRBV27 and TRBJ1-1; 10 positions match TRBD1. CDR1 and CDR2 (germline): MNHEY, SMNVEV (reference sequence). The CDR3 is 14 amino acids. J gave up 4 bases and V 5 bases, and 4 bases lay outside the gene matches. CDR3 sequence (DNA): TGTGCCAGCAGTGCGGACAGGGGGAGCACTGAAGCTTTCTTT. It encodes CASSADRGSTEAFF.

This sequence joins TRBV7-2 and TRBJ1-1; 10 bases line up with TRBD1. The CDR3 covers 17 residues. Looked up from germline, CDR1 is SGHTA and CDR2 is FQGNSA. J was trimmed by 0 bases and V by 4 bases; bases with no gene match: 8. CDR3 region: CASSWWGQGFLNTEAFF. CDR3 in DNA: TGTGCCAGCAGCTGGTGGGGACAGGGGTTCTTGAACACTGAAGCTTTCTTT.

The chain couples TRBV7-3 to TRBJ2-1, with TRBD2 matching 12 bases. This CDR3 spans 19 amino acids. Germline-derived CDR1 and CDR2 are SGHTA and FQGTGA. V lost 5 bases to trimming and J lost 7 bases; unmatched junction nucleotides: 18. CDR3 in DNA: TGTGCCAGCAGCCCATTGCCAGTTCTGACTAGCGGGAGACTGAATGAGCAGTTCTTC. Amino acids: CASSPLPVLTSGRLNEQFF.

The chain couples TRBV10-3 to TRBJ2-7; no clear D. Germline V gene sequence: CDR1 ENHRY, CDR2 SYGVKD. V was pared by 2 bases and J by 3 bases, with 17 bases between. The CDR3 is 16 amino acids. The CDR3 coding sequence is TGTGCCATCAGTGAGCCCCCCGGTGTCGAGAGCTACGAGCAGTACTTC. Translating it yields CAISEPPGVESYEQYF.

The chain is built from TRBV12-5 and TRBJ2-7, with D perhaps TRBD2 (5 bases). V was clipped by 4 bases and J by 5 bases, with 18 bases between them. CDR1 and CDR2 from the germline V gene are LGHNT and FRNRAP. The CDR3 totals 15 residues. The CDR3 DNA sequence: TGTGCTAGTGGTTCCCCGCGGGCAACAGCCGACGAGCAGTACTTC. Residues: CASGSPRATADEQYF.